The 19 T cell receptor beta chains below were found in one sample sequenced in a study of identical twins. TCRdb recomputed calls from the 5' RACE reads with MiXCR, one row per CDR3 protein. Of just under 550,000 distinct CDR3 sequences in the sample, around 15% were seen once. In addition, the sample was reused for a study of yellow fever vaccine responses in identical twins.

Input material: CD4+ T cells sorted from blood. Receptor source: a woman younger than 35 in good health.

This chain connects TRBV5-1 to TRBJ1-1; D gene unclear. Germline CDR1 SGHRS, CDR2 YFSETQ. This CDR3 has 15 residues. The V and J ends lost 1 base and 4 bases respectively, with 14 bases between them. The CDR3 reads CASSLLGQPGTEAFF. Written as DNA, the CDR3 is TGCGCCAGCAGCTTGCTCGGCCAACCGGGCACTGAAGCTTTCTTT.

The chain links TRBV7-6 to TRBJ2-5; tentatively, D is TRBD2 (6 bases). CDR3 size: 15 residues. V lost 4 bases and J 4 bases, leaving 16 bases between the germline ends. Germline loops: CDR1 SGHVS, CDR2 FNYEAQ. The CDR3 loop reads CASSSGRGRAETQYF. CDR3 DNA: TGTGCCAGCAGCTCCGGGAGAGGCCGGGCAGAGACCCAGTACTTC.

This clonotype has a handful of counts. Here the CDR3 DNA reads TGTGCCAGCAGCTTAATTTTCCCAGGGAATTCACCCCTCCACTTT. It specifies CASSLIFPGNSPLHF. The chain joins TRBV11-2 to TRBJ1-6, with D possibly TRBD1 on 5 matching bases. In germline, CDR1 is SGHAT, CDR2 FQNNGV. The V gene lost 2 bases and the J gene lost 7 bases, with 12 bases spanning the gap. The CDR3 is made up of 15 amino acids.

This clonotype was detected only a few times. The chain is built from TRBV4-1 and TRBJ2-5; 10 bases match TRBD1. This CDR3 contains 15 residues. The germline gives CDR1 MGHRA, CDR2 YSYEKL. V lost 4 bases to trimming and J lost 4 bases; unmatched junction nucleotides: 6. CDR3 region: CASSPGDRGLETQYF. The CDR3 nucleotides are TGCGCCAGCAGCCCCGGGGACAGGGGTCTAGAGACCCAGTACTTC.

This chain connects TRBV3-1 to TRBJ2-7; 11 bases match TRBD2. The J segment lost 2 bases and the V segment lost 5 bases, leaving 5 bases of the junction unmatched. The CDR3 totals 15 residues. CDR1 and CDR2 (germline): LGHDT, YNNKEL (reference sequence). The CDR3 nucleotides read TGTGCCAGCAGCTTTGGGACTAGCGGACCCTACGAGCAGTACGTC. Translated, it gives CASSFGTSGPYEQYV.

The chain employs TRBV7-8 and TRBJ2-7; TRBD1 is a possible D gene (6 bases). CDR3 length equals 15 residues. Germline V gene lookup returns CDR1 SGHVS and CDR2 FQNEAQ. The V and J ends lost 0 bases and 3 bases respectively, with 12 bases between them. In nucleotides, the CDR3 is TGTGCCAGCAGCTTAGCCAGGGGTCTAGTCTACGAGCAGTACGTC. This sequence encodes CASSLARGLVYEQYV.

The chain employs TRBV5-1 and TRBJ2-6; D may match TRBD1 or TRBD2 (6 bases each). This CDR3 has 16 amino acids. Trimming took 0 bases from V and 0 from J, leaving 7 bases between them. Germline V gene sequence: CDR1 SGHRS, CDR2 YFSETQ. The CDR3 reads CASSLEGGSGANVLTF. For the CDR3, the DNA is TGCGCCAGCAGCTTGGAGGGGGGCTCTGGGGCCAACGTCCTGACTTTC.

A few counts support this clonotype. The gene calls are TRBV10-2 and TRBJ2-7; D unresolved. Trimming stripped 3 bases from V and 0 bases from J, with 12 bases between. This CDR3 has 15 residues. Germline V gene lookup returns CDR1 WSHSY and CDR2 SAAADI. The CDR3 nucleotides read TGCGCCAGCAGTGACGAACAGACCCTCTCCTACGAGCAGTACGTC. Its protein product is CASSDEQTLSYEQYV.

As to this clonotype: At one boundary the junction diverges from the germline segment, which might be a read error. This chain connects TRBV2 to TRBJ2-1; TRBD1 aligns across 7 bases. This CDR3 is built from 11 residues. The germline CDR1 and CDR2 sequences are SNHLY and FYNNEI. CDR3 bases: TGTGCCAGCAGGGGACAGATCCTGGACCTCTTC. Translation gives CASRGQILDLF.

V gene TRBV18 combines with J gene TRBJ2-2, with TRBD1 as a possible D gene (6 bases). CDR3 length: 15 residues. V lost 7 bases and J 1 base, leaving 13 bases between the germline ends. The germline V gene encodes CDR1 KGHSH and CDR2 LQKENI. CDR3 in DNA: TGTGCCAGCTTATCCGGGACACAGAACACCGGGGAGCTGTTTTTT. Residues: CASLSGTQNTGELFF. Complete variable domain (other parts from reference TRBV18 and TRBJ2-2): NAGVMQNPRHLVRRRGQEARLRCSPMKGHSHVYWYRQLPEEGLKFMVYLQKENIIDESGMPKERFSAEFPKEGPSILRIQQVVRGDSAAYFCASLSGTQNTGELFFGEGSRLTVL.

This clonotype was seen more than once but under ten times. The chain employs TRBV5-6 and TRBJ2-3, with D possibly TRBD2 on 5 matching bases. This CDR3 has 17 residues. Looked up from germline, CDR1 is SGHDT and CDR2 is YYEEEE. V was clipped by 5 bases and J by 0 bases, with 19 bases between them. The CDR3 sequence is CASSAGKAVFSTDTQYF. As DNA, the CDR3 is TGTGCCAGCAGTGCCGGGAAAGCAGTTTTTAGCACAGATACGCAGTATTTT.

In its sample, this clonotype was seen a few times. The rearrangement uses TRBV7-9 and TRBJ2-3; D gene uncertain. From germline, CDR1 is SEHNR and CDR2 FQNEAQ (reference sequence). V shed 5 bases and J shed 7 bases, with 16 bases lying between them. The CDR3 sequence is 14 residues long. CDR3 sequence reads: CASSPPDAENTQYF. The CDR3 DNA follows: TGTGCCAGCAGCCCCCCGGACGCTGAAAATACGCAGTATTTT.

This clonotype was found a few times. This chain links TRBV29-1 with TRBJ2-5; 9 bases are shared with TRBD2. After removal of 6 bases from V and 5 bases from J, the junction contained 13 bases not matched to a gene. This CDR3 is built from 15 residues. CDR1 is SQVTM, CDR2 ANQGSEA, per germline. The CDR3 bases are TGCAGCGTCCCCAACCCGGGACTAGCTGCGGAGACCCAGTACTTC. This translates into CSVPNPGLAAETQYF.

The chain links TRBV5-6 to TRBJ2-1, with 8 bases matching TRBD1. From germline, CDR1 is SGHDT and CDR2 YYEEEE. The length of the CDR3 is 16 residues. J gave up 3 bases and V 5 bases, and 10 bases lay outside the gene matches. CDR3 sequence: CASSSDRGRLYNEQFF. In DNA, the CDR3 is TGTGCCAGCAGTTCAGACAGGGGAAGGCTCTACAATGAGCAGTTCTTC.

J is TRBJ2-3 and V is TRBV20-1, with 10 bases fitting TRBD1. V was clipped by 6 bases and J by 4 bases; unmatched bases: 7. CDR3 length equals 14 residues. From germline, CDR1 is DFQATT and CDR2 SNEGSKA (reference sequence). The CDR3 coding sequence is TGCAGTGCGATACCGGGACAGGGGCCAGATACGCAGTATTTT. This codes for CSAIPGQGPDTQYF.

The chain couples TRBV27 to TRBJ2-3; no reliable D call. The V gene lost 7 bases and the J gene lost 1 base, with 9 bases spanning the gap. This CDR3 region has 13 residues. Germline loops: CDR1 MNHEY, CDR2 SMNVEV (reference sequence). CDR3 residues: CASKLLGTDTQYF. For the CDR3, the DNA is TGTGCCAGCAAATTATTGGGCACAGATACGCAGTATTTT.

The V gene is TRBV4-1, the J gene TRBJ2-2; the D gene is possibly TRBD2 (6 bases). With 1 base removed from V and 7 bases from J, the gap between germline ends came to 19 bases. The CDR3 is made up of 17 amino acids. In germline, CDR1 is MGHRA, CDR2 YSYEKL. CDR3 protein: CASSQGRDWVGGGELFF. CDR3 bases: TGCGCCAGCAGCCAAGGCCGGGACTGGGTGGGCGGCGGGGAGCTGTTTTTT.

This clonotype occurred a few times. This chain connects TRBV12-3 or TRBV12-4 to TRBJ2-5; TRBD2 matches 13 bases. CDR3 length equals 16 residues. With 2 bases clipped from V and 4 bases from J, the junction kept 4 bases outside the gene matches. The CDR3: CASSLSRTSGGETQYF. CDR3 nucleotides: TGTGCCAGCAGTTTATCCAGGACTAGCGGGGGAGAGACCCAGTACTTC.

This rearrangement joins TRBV12-3 or TRBV12-4 to TRBJ2-7; no clear D gene. This CDR3 region has 16 residues. V lost 1 base to trimming and J lost 0 bases, with 13 bases between them. CDR3 loop: CASSLEGPRSSYEQYF. The DNA of the CDR3 is TGTGCCAGCAGTTTAGAAGGCCCCAGAAGCTCCTACGAGCAGTACTTC.